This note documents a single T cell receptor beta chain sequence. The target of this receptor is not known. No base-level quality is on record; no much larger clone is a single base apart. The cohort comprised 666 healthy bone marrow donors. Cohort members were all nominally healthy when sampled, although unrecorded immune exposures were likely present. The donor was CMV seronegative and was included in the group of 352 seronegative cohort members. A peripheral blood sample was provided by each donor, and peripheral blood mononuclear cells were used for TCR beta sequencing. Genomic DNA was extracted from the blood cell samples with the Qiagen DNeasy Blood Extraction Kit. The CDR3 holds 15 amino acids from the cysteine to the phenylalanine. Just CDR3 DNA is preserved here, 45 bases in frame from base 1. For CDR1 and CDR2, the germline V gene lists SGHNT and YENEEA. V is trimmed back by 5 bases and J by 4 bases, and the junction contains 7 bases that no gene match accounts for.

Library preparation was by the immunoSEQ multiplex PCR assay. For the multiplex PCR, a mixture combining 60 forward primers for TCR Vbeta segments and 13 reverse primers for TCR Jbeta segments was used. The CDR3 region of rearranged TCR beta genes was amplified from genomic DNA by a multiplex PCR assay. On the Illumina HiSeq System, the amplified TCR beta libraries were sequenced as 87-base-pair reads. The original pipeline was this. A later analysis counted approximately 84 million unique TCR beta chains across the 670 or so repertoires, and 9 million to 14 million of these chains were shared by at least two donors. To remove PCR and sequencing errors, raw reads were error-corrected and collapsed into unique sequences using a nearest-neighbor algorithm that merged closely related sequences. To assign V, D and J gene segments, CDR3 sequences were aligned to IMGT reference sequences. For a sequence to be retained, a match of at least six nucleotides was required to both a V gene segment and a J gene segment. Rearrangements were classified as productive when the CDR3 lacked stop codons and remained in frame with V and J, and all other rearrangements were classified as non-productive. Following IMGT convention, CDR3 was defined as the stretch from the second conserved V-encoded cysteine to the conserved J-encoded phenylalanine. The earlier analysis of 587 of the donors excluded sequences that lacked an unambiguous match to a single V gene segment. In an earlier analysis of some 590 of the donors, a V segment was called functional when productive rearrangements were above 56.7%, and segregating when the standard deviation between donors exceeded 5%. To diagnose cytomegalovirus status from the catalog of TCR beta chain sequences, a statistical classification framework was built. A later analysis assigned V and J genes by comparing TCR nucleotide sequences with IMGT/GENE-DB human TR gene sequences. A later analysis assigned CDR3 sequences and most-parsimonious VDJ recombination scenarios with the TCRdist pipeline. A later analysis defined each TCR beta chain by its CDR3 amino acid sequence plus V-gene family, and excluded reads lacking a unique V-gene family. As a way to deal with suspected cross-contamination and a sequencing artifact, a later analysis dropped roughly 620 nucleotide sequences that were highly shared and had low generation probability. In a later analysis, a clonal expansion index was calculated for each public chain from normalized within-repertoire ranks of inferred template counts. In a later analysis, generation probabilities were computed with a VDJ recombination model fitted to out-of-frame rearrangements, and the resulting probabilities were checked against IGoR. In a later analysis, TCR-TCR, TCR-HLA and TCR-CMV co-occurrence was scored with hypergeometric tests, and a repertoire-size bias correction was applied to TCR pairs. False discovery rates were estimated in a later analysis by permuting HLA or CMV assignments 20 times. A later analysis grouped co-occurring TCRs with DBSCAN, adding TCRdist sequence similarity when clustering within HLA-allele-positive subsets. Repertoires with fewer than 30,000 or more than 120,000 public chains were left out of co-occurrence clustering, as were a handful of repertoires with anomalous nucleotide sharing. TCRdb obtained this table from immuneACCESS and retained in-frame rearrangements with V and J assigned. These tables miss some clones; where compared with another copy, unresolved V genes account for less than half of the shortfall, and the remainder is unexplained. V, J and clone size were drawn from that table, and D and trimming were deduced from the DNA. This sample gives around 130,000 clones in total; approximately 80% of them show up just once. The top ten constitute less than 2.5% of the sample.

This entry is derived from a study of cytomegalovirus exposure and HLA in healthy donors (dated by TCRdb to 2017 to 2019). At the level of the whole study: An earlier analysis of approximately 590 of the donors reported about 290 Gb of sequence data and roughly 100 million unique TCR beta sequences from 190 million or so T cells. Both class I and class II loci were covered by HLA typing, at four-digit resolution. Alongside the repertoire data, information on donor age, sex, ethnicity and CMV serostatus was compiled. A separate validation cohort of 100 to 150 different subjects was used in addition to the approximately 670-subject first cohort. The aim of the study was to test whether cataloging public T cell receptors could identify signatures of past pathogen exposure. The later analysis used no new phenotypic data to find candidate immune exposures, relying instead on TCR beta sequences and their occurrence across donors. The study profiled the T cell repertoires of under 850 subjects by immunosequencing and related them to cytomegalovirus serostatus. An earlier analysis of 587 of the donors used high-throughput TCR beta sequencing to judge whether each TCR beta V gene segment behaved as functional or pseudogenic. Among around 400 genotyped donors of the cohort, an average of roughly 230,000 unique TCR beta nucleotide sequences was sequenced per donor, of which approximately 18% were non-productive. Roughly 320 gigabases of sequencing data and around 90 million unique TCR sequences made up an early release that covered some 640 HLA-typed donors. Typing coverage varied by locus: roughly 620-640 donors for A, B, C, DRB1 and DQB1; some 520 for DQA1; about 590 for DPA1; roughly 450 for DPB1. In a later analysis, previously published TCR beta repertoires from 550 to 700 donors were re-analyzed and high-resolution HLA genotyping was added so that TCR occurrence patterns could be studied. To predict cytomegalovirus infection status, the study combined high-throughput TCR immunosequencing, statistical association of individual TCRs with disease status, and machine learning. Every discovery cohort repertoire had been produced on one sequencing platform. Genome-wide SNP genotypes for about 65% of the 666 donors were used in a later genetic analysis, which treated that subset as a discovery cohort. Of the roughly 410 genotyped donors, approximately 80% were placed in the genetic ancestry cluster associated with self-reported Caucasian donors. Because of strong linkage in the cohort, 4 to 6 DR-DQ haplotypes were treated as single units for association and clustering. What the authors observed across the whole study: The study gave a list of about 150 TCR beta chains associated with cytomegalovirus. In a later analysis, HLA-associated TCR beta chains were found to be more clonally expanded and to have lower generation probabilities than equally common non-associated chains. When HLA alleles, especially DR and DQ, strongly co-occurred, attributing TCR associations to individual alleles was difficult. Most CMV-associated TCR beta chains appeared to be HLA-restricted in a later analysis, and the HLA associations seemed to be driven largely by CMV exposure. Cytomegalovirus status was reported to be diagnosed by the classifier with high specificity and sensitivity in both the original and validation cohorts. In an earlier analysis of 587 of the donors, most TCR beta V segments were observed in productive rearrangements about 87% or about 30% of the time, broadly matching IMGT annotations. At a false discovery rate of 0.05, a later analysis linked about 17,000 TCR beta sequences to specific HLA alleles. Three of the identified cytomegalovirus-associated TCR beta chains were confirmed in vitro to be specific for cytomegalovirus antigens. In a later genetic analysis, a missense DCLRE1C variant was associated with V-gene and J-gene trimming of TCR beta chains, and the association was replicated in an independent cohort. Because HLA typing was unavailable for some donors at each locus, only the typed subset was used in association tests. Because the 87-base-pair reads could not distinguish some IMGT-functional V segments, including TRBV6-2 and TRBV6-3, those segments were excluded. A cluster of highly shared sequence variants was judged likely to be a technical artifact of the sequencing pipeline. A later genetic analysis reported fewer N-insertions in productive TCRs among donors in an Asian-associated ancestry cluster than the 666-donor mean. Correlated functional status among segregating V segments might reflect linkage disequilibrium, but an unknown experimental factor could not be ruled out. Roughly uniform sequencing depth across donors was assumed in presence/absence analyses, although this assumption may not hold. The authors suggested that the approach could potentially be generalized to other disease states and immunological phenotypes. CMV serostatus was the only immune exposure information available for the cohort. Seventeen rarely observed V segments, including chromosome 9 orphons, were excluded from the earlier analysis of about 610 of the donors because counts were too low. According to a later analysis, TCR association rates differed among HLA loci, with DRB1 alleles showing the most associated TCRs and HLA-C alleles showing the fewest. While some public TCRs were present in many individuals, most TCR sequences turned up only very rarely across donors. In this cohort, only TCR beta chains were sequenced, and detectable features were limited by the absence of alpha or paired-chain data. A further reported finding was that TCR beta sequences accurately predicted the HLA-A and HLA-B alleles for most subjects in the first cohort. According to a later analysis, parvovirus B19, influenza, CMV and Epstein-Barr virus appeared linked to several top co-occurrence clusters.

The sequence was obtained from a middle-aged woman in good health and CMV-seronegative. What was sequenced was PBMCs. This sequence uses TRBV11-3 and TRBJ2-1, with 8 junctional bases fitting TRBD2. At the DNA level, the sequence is TGTGCCAGCAGCCAGAAGCGGGGGTCTTACAATGAGCAGTTCTTC. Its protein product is CASSQKRGSYNEQFF.